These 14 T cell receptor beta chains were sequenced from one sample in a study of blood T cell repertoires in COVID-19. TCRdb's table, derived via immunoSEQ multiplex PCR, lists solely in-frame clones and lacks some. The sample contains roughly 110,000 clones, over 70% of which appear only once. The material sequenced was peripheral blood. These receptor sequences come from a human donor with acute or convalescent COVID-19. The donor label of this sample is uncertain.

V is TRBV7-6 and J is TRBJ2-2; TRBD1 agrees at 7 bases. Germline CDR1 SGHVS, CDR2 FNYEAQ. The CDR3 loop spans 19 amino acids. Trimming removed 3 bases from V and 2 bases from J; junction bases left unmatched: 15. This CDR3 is CASSFSTDDRVINTGELFF. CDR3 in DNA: TGTGCCAGCAGCTTCTCAACTGACGACAGGGTTATTAACACCGGGGAGCTGTTTTTT.

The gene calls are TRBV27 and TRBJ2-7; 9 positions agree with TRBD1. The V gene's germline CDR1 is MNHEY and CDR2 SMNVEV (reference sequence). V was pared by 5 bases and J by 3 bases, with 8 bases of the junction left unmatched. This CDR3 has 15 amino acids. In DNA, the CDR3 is TGTGCCAGCAGTCTCGCCGGGACAGGGAACTACGAGCAGTACTTC. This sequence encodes CASSLAGTGNYEQYF.

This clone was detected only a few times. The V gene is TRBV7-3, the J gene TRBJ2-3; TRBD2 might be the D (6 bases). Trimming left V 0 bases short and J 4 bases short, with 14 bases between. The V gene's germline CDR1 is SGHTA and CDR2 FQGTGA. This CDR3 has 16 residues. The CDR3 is CASSLTSTSNSDTQYF. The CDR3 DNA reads TGTGCCAGCAGCTTAACCTCTACTAGCAACTCAGATACGCAGTATTTT.

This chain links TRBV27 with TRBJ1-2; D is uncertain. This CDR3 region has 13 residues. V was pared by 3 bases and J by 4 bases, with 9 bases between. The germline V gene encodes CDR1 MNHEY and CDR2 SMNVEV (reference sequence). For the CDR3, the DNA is TGTGCCAGCAGTTTCGGAGTCTCCTATGGCTACACCTTC. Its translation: CASSFGVSYGYTF.

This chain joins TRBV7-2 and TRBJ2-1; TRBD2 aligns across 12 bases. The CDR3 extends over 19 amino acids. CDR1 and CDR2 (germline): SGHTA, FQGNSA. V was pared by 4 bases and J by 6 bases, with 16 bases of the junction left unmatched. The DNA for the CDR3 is TGTGCCAGCAGCTCTTTGCTACTAGCGGGGGGACTCCCTGGCAATGAGCAGTTCTTC. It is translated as CASSSLLLAGGLPGNEQFF.

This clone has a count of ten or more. The CDR3 protein is CASSFGRVNGYTF. DNA of the CDR3: TGTGCCAGCAGCTTCGGCAGGGTAAATGGCTACACCTTC. The gene calls are TRBV7-9 and TRBJ1-2, with D perhaps TRBD1 (5 bases). The length of the CDR3 is 13 residues. Germline CDR1 is SEHNR and CDR2 is FQNEAQ (reference sequence). The V and J ends lost 3 bases and 6 bases respectively, with 11 bases between them.

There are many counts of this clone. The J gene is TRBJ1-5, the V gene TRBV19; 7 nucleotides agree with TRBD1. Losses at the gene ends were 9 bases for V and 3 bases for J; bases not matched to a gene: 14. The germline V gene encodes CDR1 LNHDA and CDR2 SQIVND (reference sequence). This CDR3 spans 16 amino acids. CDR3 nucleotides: TGTGCCAGCCAAATGGGAGACAGGGCACTCAATCAGCCCCAGCATTTT. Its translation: CASQMGDRALNQPQHF.

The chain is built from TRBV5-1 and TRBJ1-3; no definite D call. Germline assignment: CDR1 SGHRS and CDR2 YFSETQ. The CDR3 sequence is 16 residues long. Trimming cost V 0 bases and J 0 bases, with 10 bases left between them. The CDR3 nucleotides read TGCGCCAGCAGCTTGGTATCCGGTTCCTCTGGAAACACCATATATTTT. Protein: CASSLVSGSSGNTIYF. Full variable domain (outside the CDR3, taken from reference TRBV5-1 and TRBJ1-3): KAGVTQTPRYLIKTRGQQVTLSCSPISGHRSVSWYQQTPGQGLQFLFEYFSETQRNKGNFPGRFSGRQFSNSRSEMNVSTLELGDSALYLCASSLVSGSSGNTIYFGEGSWLTVV.

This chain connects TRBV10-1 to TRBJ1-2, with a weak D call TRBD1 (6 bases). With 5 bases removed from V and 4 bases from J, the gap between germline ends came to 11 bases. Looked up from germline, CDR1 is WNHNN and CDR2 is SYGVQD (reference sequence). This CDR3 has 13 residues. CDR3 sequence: CASSRQGSYGYTF. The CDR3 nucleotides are TGCGCCAGCAGTCGGCAGGGGTCCTATGGCTACACCTTC.

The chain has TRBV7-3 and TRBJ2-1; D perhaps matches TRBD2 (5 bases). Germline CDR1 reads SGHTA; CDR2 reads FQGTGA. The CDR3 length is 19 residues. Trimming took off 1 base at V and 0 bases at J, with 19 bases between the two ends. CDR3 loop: CASSLRGVFGLSSYNEQFF. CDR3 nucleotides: TGTGCCAGCAGCTTAAGGGGTGTGTTCGGACTCAGCTCCTACAATGAGCAGTTCTTC. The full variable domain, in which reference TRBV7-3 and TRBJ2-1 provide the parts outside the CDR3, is GAGVSQTPSNKVTEKGKYVELRCDPISGHTALYWYRQSLGQGPEFLIYFQGTGAADDSGLPNDRFFAVRPEGSVSTLKIQRTERGDSAVYLCASSLRGVFGLSSYNEQFFGPGTRLTVL.

The CDR3 spells CASSPRGTGELFF. The CDR3 DNA reads TGCGCCAGCAGCCCCAGGGGCACCGGGGAGCTGTTTTTT. This chain joins TRBV4-1 and TRBJ2-2; a weak D match, TRBD1 (6 bases). This CDR3 comprises 13 residues. Between the trimmed V and J ends, which lost 4 bases and 4 bases, there was a span of 7 bases. In germline, CDR1 is MGHRA, CDR2 YSYEKL.

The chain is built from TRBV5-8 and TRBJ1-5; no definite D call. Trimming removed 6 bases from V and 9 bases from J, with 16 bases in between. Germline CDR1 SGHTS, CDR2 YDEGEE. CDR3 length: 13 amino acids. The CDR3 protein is CASNRERALPQHF. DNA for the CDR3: TGTGCCAGCAATAGGGAGAGGGCACTGCCCCAGCATTTT.

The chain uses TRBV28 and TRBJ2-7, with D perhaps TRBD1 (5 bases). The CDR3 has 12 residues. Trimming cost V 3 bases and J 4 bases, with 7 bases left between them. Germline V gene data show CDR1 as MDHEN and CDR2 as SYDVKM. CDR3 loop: CASSLAGYEQYF. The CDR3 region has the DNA TGTGCCAGCAGTTTGGCAGGGTACGAGCAGTACTTC.

The CDR3 sequence is CASSPRPKQGGGYTF. CDR3 DNA: TGTGCCAGCAGCCCTAGACCCAAACAGGGCGGTGGCTACACCTTC. The chain employs TRBV6-6 and TRBJ1-2, with TRBD1 as a possible D gene (6 bases). The V gene's germline CDR1 is MNHNY and CDR2 SVGAGI (reference sequence). This CDR3 has 15 amino acids. V lost 6 bases to trimming and J lost 7 bases, with 21 bases between them.